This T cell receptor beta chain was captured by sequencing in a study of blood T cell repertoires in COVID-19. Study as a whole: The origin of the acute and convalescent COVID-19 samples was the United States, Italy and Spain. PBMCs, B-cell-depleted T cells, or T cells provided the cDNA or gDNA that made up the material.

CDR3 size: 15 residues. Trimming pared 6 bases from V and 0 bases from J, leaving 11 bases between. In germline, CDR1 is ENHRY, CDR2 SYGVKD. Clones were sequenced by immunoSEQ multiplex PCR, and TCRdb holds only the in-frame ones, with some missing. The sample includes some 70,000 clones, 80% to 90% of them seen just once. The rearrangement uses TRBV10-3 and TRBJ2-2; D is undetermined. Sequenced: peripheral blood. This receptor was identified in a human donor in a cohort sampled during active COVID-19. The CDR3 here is CAISLFAANTGELFF. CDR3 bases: TGTGCCATCAGCCTCTTCGCAGCGAACACCGGGGAGCTGTTTTTT.